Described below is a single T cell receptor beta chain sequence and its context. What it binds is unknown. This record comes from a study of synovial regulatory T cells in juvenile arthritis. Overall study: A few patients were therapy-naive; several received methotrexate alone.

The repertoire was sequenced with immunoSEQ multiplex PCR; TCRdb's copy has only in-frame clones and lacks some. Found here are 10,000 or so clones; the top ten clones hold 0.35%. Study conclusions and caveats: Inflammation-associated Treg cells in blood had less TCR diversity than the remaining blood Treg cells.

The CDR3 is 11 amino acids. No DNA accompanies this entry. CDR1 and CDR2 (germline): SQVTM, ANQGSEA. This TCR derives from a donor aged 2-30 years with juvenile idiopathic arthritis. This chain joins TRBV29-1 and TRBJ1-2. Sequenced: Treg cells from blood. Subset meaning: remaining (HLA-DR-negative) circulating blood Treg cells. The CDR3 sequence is CSVVTYYGYTF. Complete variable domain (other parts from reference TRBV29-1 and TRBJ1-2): SAVISQKPSRDICQRGTSLTIQCQVDSQVTMMFWYRQQPGQSLTLIATANQGSEATYESGFVIDKFPISRPNLTFSTLTVSNMSPEDSSIYLCSVVTYYGYTFGSGTRLTVV.